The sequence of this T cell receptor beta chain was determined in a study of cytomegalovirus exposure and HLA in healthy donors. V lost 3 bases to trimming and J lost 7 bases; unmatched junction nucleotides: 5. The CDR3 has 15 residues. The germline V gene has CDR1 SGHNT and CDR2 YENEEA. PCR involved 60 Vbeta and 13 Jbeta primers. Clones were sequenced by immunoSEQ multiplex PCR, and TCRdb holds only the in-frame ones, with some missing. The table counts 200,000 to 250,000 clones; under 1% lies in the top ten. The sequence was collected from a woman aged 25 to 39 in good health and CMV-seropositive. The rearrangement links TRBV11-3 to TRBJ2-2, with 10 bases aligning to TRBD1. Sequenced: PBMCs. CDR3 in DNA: TGTGCCAGCAGCTTGGGACAGGGGAGTCACGGGGAGCTGTTTTTT. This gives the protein CASSLGQGSHGELFF.